A selection of T cell receptor beta chains follows, all from one sample in a study of human T cells and chemical hapten exposure. TCRdb processed the RACE reads anew with MiXCR; each CDR3 protein has one entry. The repertoire consists of about 270,000 distinct CDR3 sequences, with approximately 7.5% occurring once and the leading ten covering more than 1%. The sequences come from whole blood, collected in connection with sensitization to the hapten diphenylcyclopropenone (DPC). The receptors here all came from a man younger than 30 with alopecia areata. Some clones in this sample may be carry-over from other donors' samples. Both conserved end residues are part of each CDR3. D genes are given only for firm matches. Size values are once, few and many counts, or a class for expanded clones, and some rows have none.

V: TRBV7-2; size: NA; J: TRBJ1-3; D: NA; CDR3: CASSPTQTGTLSGNTIYF; DNA: TGTGCCAGCAGCCCCACCCAAACCGGGACGCTCTCTGGAAACACCATATATTTT
V: TRBV2; size: NA; J: TRBJ1-1; D: TRBD1; CDR3: CVSRGQGIEAFF; DNA: TGTGTCAGCAGGGGACAGGGTATCGAAGCTTTCTTT
V: TRBV7-3; size: few; J: TRBJ2-2; D: TRBD1; CDR3: CASSRDRWNTGELFF; DNA: TGTGCCAGCAGTAGGGACAGGTGGAACACCGGGGAGCTGTTTTTT
V: TRBV7-8; size: many; J: TRBJ2-6; D: NA; CDR3: CASSDGRIPGANVLTF; DNA: TGTGCCAGCAGCGATGGGCGAATCCCTGGGGCCAACGTCCTGACTTTC
V: TRBV6-1; size: NA; J: TRBJ2-2; D: NA; CDR3: CASSVSAGELFF; DNA: TGTGCCAGCAGTGTATCAGCCGGGGAGCTGTTTTTT
V: TRBV20-1; size: NA; J: TRBJ1-2; D: NA; CDR3: CSAMDSYGYTF; DNA: TGCAGTGCCATGGACAGCTATGGCTACACCTTC
V: TRBV6-4; size: few; J: TRBJ2-3; D: TRBD1; CDR3: CASSDSTGTPKFF; DNA: TGTGCCAGCAGTGACTCGACAGGGACCCCCAAATTTTTT
V: TRBV7-2; size: NA; J: TRBJ2-3; D: NA; CDR3: CASSLLMGTPDTQYF; DNA: TGTGCCAGCAGCTTACTTATGGGCACCCCAGATACGCAGTATTTT
V: TRBV7-2; size: many; J: TRBJ2-5; D: NA; CDR3: CASSLAPQETQYF; DNA: TGTGCCAGCAGCTTAGCTCCACAAGAGACCCAGTACTTC
V: TRBV2; size: NA; J: TRBJ1-3; D: NA; CDR3: CARGGPNSGNTIYF; DNA: TGTGCCAGGGGAGGGCCGAACTCTGGAAACACCATATATTTT
V: TRBV6-2/TRBV6-3; size: few; J: TRBJ2-7; D: NA; CDR3: CASSYKEGTYEQYF; DNA: TGTGCCAGCAGTTACAAAGAGGGGACCTACGAGCAGTACTTC
V: TRBV6-5; size: NA; J: TRBJ1-2; D: TRBD1; CDR3: CASSRTGVGGYTF; DNA: TGTGCCAGCAGCCGGACAGGGGTCGGTGGCTACACCTTC
V: TRBV12-3/TRBV12-4; size: NA; J: TRBJ1-6; D: NA; CDR3: CASSPDRPFYNSPLHF; DNA: TGTGCCAGCAGCCCGGACAGACCCTTCTATAATTCACCCCTCCACTTT
V: TRBV4-3; size: NA; J: TRBJ2-2; D: TRBD1; CDR3: CASSQDGTGRGAGELFF; DNA: TGCGCCAGCAGCCAAGATGGGACAGGGAGAGGTGCCGGGGAGCTGTTTTTT
V: TRBV29-1; size: few; J: TRBJ1-3; D: NA; CDR3: CSVDDTGNTIYF; DNA: TGCAGCGTTGATGATACTGGAAACACCATATATTTT
V: TRBV29-1; size: NA; J: TRBJ2-7; D: TRBD1; CDR3: CSANTGDEQYF; DNA: TGCAGCGCTAACACAGGGGACGAGCAGTACTTC
V: TRBV9; size: NA; J: TRBJ2-1; D: NA; CDR3: CASTNFNRRGEQFF; DNA: TGTGCCAGCACCAACTTTAACAGGCGGGGTGAGCAGTTCTTC
V: TRBV7-2; size: few; J: TRBJ2-1; D: TRBD1; CDR3: CASSRQGPPPDEQFF; DNA: TGTGCCAGCAGCCGACAGGGTCCCCCCCCTGATGAGCAGTTCTTC
V: TRBV7-9; size: few; J: TRBJ1-1; D: NA; CDR3: CASSWTDRLYGAFF; DNA: TGTGCCAGCAGCTGGACCGACAGGTTATATGGTGCTTTCTTT
V: TRBV7-2; size: few; J: TRBJ2-2; D: TRBD1; CDR3: CASSLPTGVYTGELFF; DNA: TGTGCCAGCAGCTTACCAACAGGGGTTTACACCGGGGAGCTGTTTTTT
V: TRBV10-1; size: NA; J: TRBJ2-7; D: NA; CDR3: CASSSGVYEQYF; DNA: TGCGCCAGCAGTTCAGGGGTTTACGAGCAGTACTTC
V: TRBV3-1; size: NA; J: TRBJ2-5; D: NA; CDR3: CASSQIRDQETQYF; DNA: TGTGCCAGCAGCCAAATCAGGGACCAAGAGACCCAGTACTTC
V: TRBV5-1; size: few; J: TRBJ2-1; D: NA; CDR3: CASSGTWDRAYNEQFF; DNA: TGCGCCAGCAGCGGTACTTGGGACCGTGCCTACAATGAGCAGTTCTTC
V: TRBV4-3; size: many; J: TRBJ2-3; D: TRBD1; CDR3: CASSQDLMTGGNTDTQYF; DNA: TGCGCCAGCAGCCAAGATCTGATGACAGGGGGGAACACAGATACGCAGTATTTT
V: TRBV28; size: few; J: TRBJ1-1; D: NA; CDR3: CASSLSPGRNEAFF; DNA: TGTGCCAGCAGTTTATCCCCGGGTCGCAATGAAGCTTTCTTT
V: TRBV7-2; size: NA; J: TRBJ2-3; D: TRBD2; CDR3: CASSLDRAGGTDTQYF; DNA: TGTGCCAGCAGCTTAGACCGAGCGGGGGGCACAGATACGCAGTATTTT
V: TRBV6-2/TRBV6-3; size: NA; J: TRBJ1-1; D: NA; CDR3: CASSRPTVTEAFF; DNA: TGTGCCAGCAGCCGCCCGACAGTCACTGAAGCTTTCTTT
V: TRBV12-3/TRBV12-4; size: NA; J: TRBJ2-5; D: NA; CDR3: CASSAGHPETQYF; DNA: TGTGCCAGCAGCGCGGGACATCCAGAGACCCAGTACTTC
V: TRBV6-5; size: few; J: TRBJ2-3; D: NA; CDR3: CASRIIGMDTQYF; DNA: TGTGCCAGCAGGATAATAGGGATGGATACGCAGTATTTT
V: TRBV12-3/TRBV12-4; size: many; J: TRBJ1-1; D: NA; CDR3: CASSSNGVDEAFF; DNA: TGTGCCAGCAGCAGTAACGGGGTCGATGAAGCTTTCTTT
V: TRBV7-2; size: NA; J: TRBJ2-4; D: TRBD2; CDR3: CASSFPGLAEGEYF; DNA: TGTGCCAGCAGCTTTCCGGGACTAGCGGAAGGAGAGTACTTC
V: TRBV20-1; size: NA; J: TRBJ2-5; D: NA; CDR3: CSAGVDQETQYF; DNA: TGCAGTGCTGGGGTAGACCAAGAGACCCAGTACTTC
V: TRBV3-1; size: NA; J: TRBJ2-3; D: NA; CDR3: CASSQGRNADTQYF; DNA: TGTGCCAGCAGCCAAGGAAGGAACGCAGATACGCAGTATTTT
V: TRBV20-1; size: NA; J: TRBJ1-6; D: TRBD1; CDR3: CSARTPGQGNSPLHF; DNA: TGCAGTGCTAGGACTCCGGGACAGGGCAATTCACCCCTCCACTTT
V: TRBV5-5; size: NA; J: TRBJ2-7; D: NA; CDR3: CASSNRSTRLTYEQYF; DNA: TGTGCCAGCAGCAATCGAAGTACCAGGTTAACCTACGAGCAGTACTTC
V: TRBV5-5; size: NA; J: TRBJ1-5; D: NA; CDR3: CASSLVLREQPQHF; DNA: TGTGCCAGCAGCTTGGTCCTTCGGGAGCAGCCCCAGCATTTT
V: TRBV7-9; size: NA; J: TRBJ1-2; D: NA; CDR3: CASSTRTAVYGYTF; DNA: TGTGCCAGCAGCACCAGGACAGCCGTCTATGGCTACACCTTC
V: TRBV20-1; size: many; J: TRBJ1-5; D: NA; CDR3: CSARDGFNQPQHF; DNA: TGCAGTGCTAGAGATGGGTTCAATCAGCCCCAGCATTTT
V: TRBV6-1; size: many; J: TRBJ2-3; D: NA; CDR3: CASSEALSTDTQYF; DNA: TGTGCCAGCAGTGAAGCTCTTAGCACAGATACGCAGTATTTT